This T cell receptor (beta chain) was sequenced in a study of sequential checkpoint blockade in melanoma. Study in general: TCRbeta immunosequencing was performed on DNA from 91 pretreatment melanoma tumor samples.

Regarding treatment: randomized to nivolumab then ipilimumab (arm A) or the reverse (arm B). CDR1 and CDR2 (germline): KGHSH, LQKENI. Between the trimmed V and J ends, which lost 3 bases and 8 bases, there was a span of 8 bases. The CDR3 loop spans 13 amino acids. Study results and limitations: Response in arm A was associated with pretreatment TIL clonality.

TCRdb keeps only in-frame clones here, not all; method: immunoSEQ multiplex PCR. This sample has 4,900 or so clones, with over 30% found just once. Comments on this clone: No antigen is known for it.

This sample comprised tumor tissue (inferred from file names), obtained from a patient given nivolumab and ipilimumab in sequence. The sequence was obtained from a human donor with melanoma. The gene calls are TRBV18 and TRBJ1-6; no firm D call. The CDR3 DNA is TGTGCCAGCTCACCGGCAGATGATTCACCCCTCCACTTT. Translated, it gives CASSPADDSPLHF.